Reported below is one T cell receptor (beta chain). Patients from Seattle were sampled longitudinally, starting during active infection. TCRdb's copy holds only in-frame clones and misses some; the assay was immunoSEQ multiplex PCR. The sample shows roughly 330,000 clones, about 87% of them seen only once. This entry belongs to a study of blood T cell repertoires in COVID-19. This CDR3 spans 15 amino acids. Per the germline V gene, CDR1 is MNHEY and CDR2 is SMNVEV (reference sequence). V gave up 0 bases and J gave up 4 bases, with 13 bases separating them. The clonotype comes from a man aged 25 to 45 with COVID-19, enrolled during active disease. Sequenced material: peripheral blood. The V gene is TRBV27, the J gene TRBJ2-7; no clear D gene. CDR3 in amino acids: CASSLSNPRIYEQYF. The CDR3 nucleotides are TGTGCCAGCAGTTTATCGAACCCGCGGATTTACGAGCAGTACTTC.